Here is one T cell receptor (beta chain) with its context. Its specificity is not known. The CDR3 length is 14 residues. The V end was cut by 4 bases, the J end by 3 bases, with 9 bases between. CDR1 and CDR2 (germline): LGHDT, YNNKEL (reference sequence). The data were obtained in a study of identical twins. Study-level points and caveats: For out-of-frame alpha sequences shared by twins, low generation probability was in excess.

A universal primer site was incorporated via template switching, and the cDNA contained unique molecular identifiers. TCRdb reanalysed the 5' RACE reads using MiXCR and keeps one entry per CDR3 protein. In the table there are around 220,000 distinct CDR3 sequences, about 10% of which are singletons. The chain recombines TRBV3-1 with TRBJ2-2; D is ambiguous. Sequencing input: memory T cells sorted from blood. The receptor was isolated from a man between 45 and 60 years old in good health. In DNA, the CDR3 is TGTGCCAGCAGCCCCCGGCTCGACACCGGGGAGCTGTTTTTT. This encodes CASSPRLDTGELFF.